Listed here are 11 T cell receptor beta chains from one sample, sequenced in a study of post-analysis software for immune sequencing data. Study-wide points: Five or six TRBV segments appeared more often in patients than in controls, and TRBV5-6, TRBV5-1 and TRBV20-1 were among these.

No antigens are known for them. Incorporated into the TCR beta cDNA libraries were unique molecular identifiers, which served to reduce PCR and sequencing biases. TCRdb reprocessed the PCR reads via MiXCR and lists one record per CDR3 protein. Of approximately 690,000 distinct CDR3 sequences listed, around 64% are singletons. Source material: blood. These receptors were obtained from a girl aged 2 to 9 with multiple sclerosis.

Regarding this clonotype: The germline gene is not matched at one end of the junction; a read error may be the cause. The V call is TRBV6-5, the J call TRBJ2-1, with D hard to call. CDR1 and CDR2 from the germline V gene are MNHEY and SVGAGI. The CDR3 sequence is 14 residues long. The CDR3, as DNA: TGTGCCAGCAGTTACTCGGCGCTAATCGATGAGCACTTCTTC. This codes for CASSYSALIDEHFF.

The rearrangement joins TRBV12-3 or TRBV12-4 to TRBJ2-3; 9 bases are shared with TRBD2. With V trimmed by 5 bases and J by 4 bases, 4 bases remained unmatched. This CDR3 is built from 14 residues. CDR3 nucleotides: TGTGCCAGCAGTCCGACTAGCGGCCCAGATACGCAGTATTTT. Protein product: CASSPTSGPDTQYF.

The rearrangement joins TRBV4-3 to TRBJ2-2; D ambiguous. Looked up from germline, CDR1 is LGHNA and CDR2 is YSLEER. V was cut by 1 base and J by 10 bases, with 7 bases left in between. The CDR3 loop spans 12 amino acids. CDR3 sequence reads: CASSQGPQELFF. CDR3 DNA: TGCGCCAGCAGCCAAGGGCCACAGGAGCTGTTTTTT.

This clonotype was seen only a few times. The chain is built from TRBV7-9 and TRBJ1-2, with 7 bases fitting TRBD1. From germline, CDR1 is SEHNR and CDR2 FQNEAQ (reference sequence). After removal of 2 bases from V and 0 bases from J, the junction contained 12 bases not matched to a gene. This CDR3 is built from 18 residues. The CDR3 nucleotides read TGTGCCAGCAGCTTAATCACCGGGACAGCCCTCACTAACTATGGCTACACCTTC. Translation gives CASSLITGTALTNYGYTF.

The J gene is TRBJ2-5, the V gene TRBV10-3; weak D call: TRBD1 (6 bases). Trimming removed 3 bases from V and 3 bases from J, with 11 bases in between. The CDR3 consists of 14 residues. Germline-derived CDR1 and CDR2 are ENHRY and SYGVKD. This CDR3 reads CAISDRAGEETQYF. In nucleotides, the CDR3 is TGTGCCATCAGTGACCGGGCAGGGGAAGAGACCCAGTACTTC.

The CDR3: CASSLGQGASYNEQFF. The CDR3 bases are TGCGCCAGCAGCTTGGGGCAGGGGGCTTCCTACAATGAGCAGTTCTTC. The rearrangement links TRBV5-1 to TRBJ2-1, with 8 bases that match TRBD1. V was pared by 0 bases and J by 1 base, with 3 bases of the junction left unmatched. This CDR3 is built from 16 residues. CDR1 is SGHRS, CDR2 YFSETQ, per germline.

V usage is TRBV9 and J usage is TRBJ2-7, with 8 bases fitting TRBD1. The CDR3 runs to 15 residues. With 3 bases clipped from V and 6 bases from J, the junction kept 11 bases outside the gene matches. CDR1 and CDR2 from the germline V gene are SGDLS and YYNGEE. CDR3 DNA sequence: TGTGCCAGCAGCGGCGGACAGGGAGGTCCGTTCGAGCAGTACTTC. It is translated as CASSGGQGGPFEQYF.

Here the CDR3 DNA reads TGCAGTGCTCCGCCGGGACTAGAAAACTACAATGAGCAGTACTTC. Protein: CSAPPGLENYNEQYF. V and J are TRBV20-1 and TRBJ2-5; 8 nucleotides line up with TRBD2. J lost 11 bases, V lost 5 bases, and 19 bases had no gene match. Germline V gene data show CDR1 as DFQATT and CDR2 as SNEGSKA (reference sequence). This CDR3 region has 15 residues.

The rearrangement links TRBV3-1 to TRBJ2-7; 7 bases map to TRBD2. The ends lost 4 bases at V and 4 bases at J; junction bases unmatched: 10. The CDR3 is made up of 15 amino acids. Germline CDR1 is LGHDT and CDR2 is YNNKEL (reference sequence). The CDR3 loop is CASSPSRGSLYEQYF. The DNA of the CDR3 is TGTGCCAGCAGCCCGAGTCGCGGGAGCCTGTACGAGCAGTACTTC.

The rearrangement uses TRBV11-2 and TRBJ1-6; no reliable D call. The CDR3 spans 15 residues. Between the trimmed V and J ends, which lost 5 bases and 3 bases, there was a span of 11 bases. CDR1 is SGHAT, CDR2 FQNNGV, per germline. The CDR3 is CASSPVAVYNSPLHF. CDR3 bases: TGTGCCAGCAGCCCGGTGGCAGTCTATAATTCACCCCTCCACTTT.

This chain links TRBV11-2 with TRBJ2-6; TRBD2 matches at 8 bases. The junction had 9 bases not matched to a gene; V was cut back by 4 bases and J by 4 bases. This CDR3 spans 17 amino acids. Germline assignment: CDR1 SGHAT and CDR2 FQNNGV. CDR3 residues: CASSYGRGGLGANVLTF. CDR3 sequence (DNA): TGTGCCAGCAGCTACGGACGCGGGGGGTTAGGGGCCAACGTCCTGACTTTC.